This T cell receptor beta chain stems from a study of T cells after yellow fever vaccination. Whole-study results and caveats: There was a small share of clonotypes that showed up in both the CD4 and CD8 compartments. Researchers report a weaker secondary response that nonetheless peaked faster, day 5 versus 15.

By 5'RACE template switching, TCR cDNA was produced, with a universal primer site and UMIs added in the process. TCRdb re-called the 5' RACE reads through MiXCR, storing one row per CDR3 protein. This table has almost 600,000 distinct CDR3 sequences, roughly 13% appearing once. Germline V CDR1 and CDR2: SGHRS, YFSETQ. V lost 2 bases and J 2 bases, leaving 16 bases between the germline ends. CDR3 length equals 17 residues. As to this clonotype: No antigen is known for it.

Sequencing used PBMCs, obtained on the day of the yellow fever booster vaccination. This TCR was recovered from a man aged 30-40 years who received the YFV17D yellow fever vaccine. The rearrangement links TRBV5-1 to TRBJ2-2; the D call may be TRBD1 or TRBD2 (5 bases each). The CDR3 sequence: CASSFPTGTQNTGELFF. CDR3 DNA: TGCGCCAGCAGCTTCCCGACTGGGACCCAAAACACCGGGGAGCTGTTTTTT.